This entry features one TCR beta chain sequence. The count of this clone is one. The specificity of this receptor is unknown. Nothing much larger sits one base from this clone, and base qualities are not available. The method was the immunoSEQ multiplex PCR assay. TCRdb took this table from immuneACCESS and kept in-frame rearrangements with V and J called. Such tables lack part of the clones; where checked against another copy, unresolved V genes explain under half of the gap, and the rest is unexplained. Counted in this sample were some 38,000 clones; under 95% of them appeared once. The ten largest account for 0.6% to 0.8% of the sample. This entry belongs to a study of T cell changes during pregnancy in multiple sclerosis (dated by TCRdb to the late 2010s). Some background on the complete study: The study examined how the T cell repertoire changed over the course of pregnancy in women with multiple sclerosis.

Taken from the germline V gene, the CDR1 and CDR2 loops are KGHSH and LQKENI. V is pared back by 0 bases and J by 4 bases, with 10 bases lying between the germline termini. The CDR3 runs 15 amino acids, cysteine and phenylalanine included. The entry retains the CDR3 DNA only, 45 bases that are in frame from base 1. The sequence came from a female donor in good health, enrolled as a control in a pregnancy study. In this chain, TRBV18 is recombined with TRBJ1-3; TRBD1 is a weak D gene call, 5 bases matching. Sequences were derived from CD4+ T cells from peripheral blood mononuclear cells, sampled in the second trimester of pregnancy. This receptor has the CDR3 CASSPPGLGGNTIYF. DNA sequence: TGTGCCAGCTCACCACCGGGACTAGGAGGAAACACCATATATTTT. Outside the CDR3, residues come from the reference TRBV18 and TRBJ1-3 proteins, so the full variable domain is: NAGVMQNPRHLVRRRGQEARLRCSPMKGHSHVYWYRQLPEEGLKFMVYLQKENIIDESGMPKERFSAEFPKEGPSILRIQQVVRGDSAAYFCASSPPGLGGNTIYFGEGSWLTVV.